These 23 T cell receptor beta chains were all obtained from the same sample, sequenced in a study of somatic mutations in cytotoxic T cells in rheumatoid arthritis. TCRdb keeps only in-frame clones here, not all; method: immunoSEQ multiplex PCR. The repertoire holds tens of thousands of clones, with about 84% as singletons. The specimen was CD8+ T cells sorted from blood. The receptors derive from a man between 40 and 49 years old in good health.

The CDR3 nucleotides are TGTGCCAGCAGCGATGGGACCGCGGGGGACTATGGCTACACCTTC. As protein: CASSDGTAGDYGYTF. The chain uses TRBV9 and TRBJ1-2, with a weak D call TRBD1 (5 bases). Germline V CDR1 and CDR2: SGDLS, YYNGEE. The CDR3 sequence is 15 residues long. The V and J ends lost 3 bases and 3 bases respectively, with 15 bases between them.

This clone was recorded a few times. This sequence joins TRBV7-9 and TRBJ1-1; the D is unclear. The germline V and J ends were trimmed by 1 base and 0 bases, with 9 bases remaining between them. The germline V gene encodes CDR1 SEHNR and CDR2 FQNEAQ (reference sequence). The CDR3 covers 15 residues. DNA for the CDR3: TGTGCCAGCAGCTTAGGAGACGGGGTGAACACTGAAGCTTTCTTT. Translating gives CASSLGDGVNTEAFF.

This sequence joins TRBV27 and TRBJ2-7; maybe TRBD1 (6 bases). Per germline, CDR1 MNHEY and CDR2 SMNVEV (reference sequence). The CDR3 has 16 residues. Trimming took 6 bases from V and 5 from J, leaving 23 bases between them. The CDR3 DNA is TGTGCCAGCAGACGTACCCTTGCGGACAGCATCCACGAGCAGTACTTC. It encodes CASRRTLADSIHEQYF.

The chain joins TRBV28 to TRBJ2-5, with no clear D. V gave up 3 bases and J gave up 5 bases, with 10 bases separating them. Germline V gives CDR1 MDHEN, CDR2 SYDVKM. The CDR3 loop spans 13 amino acids. Here the CDR3 reads CASSFYLGETQYF. CDR3 nucleotide sequence: TGTGCCAGCAGTTTCTATCTGGGGGAGACCCAGTACTTC. Full variable domain (remainder filled in from reference TRBV28 and TRBJ2-5): DVKVTQSSRYLVKRTGEKVFLECVQDMDHENMFWYRQDPGLGLRLIYFSYDVKMKEKGDIPEGYSVSREKKERFSLILESASTNQTSMYLCASSFYLGETQYFGPGTRLLVL.

The J gene is TRBJ2-7, the V gene TRBV30; D gene uncertain. CDR3 length equals 12 residues. V was pared by 0 bases and J by 3 bases, with 6 bases between. Per the germline V gene, CDR1 is GTSNPN and CDR2 is SVGIG (reference sequence). CDR3 DNA sequence: TGTGCCTGGAGTGTCTCCTTCTACGAGCAGTACTTC. Amino acid sequence: CAWSVSFYEQYF. Complete variable domain (other parts from reference TRBV30 and TRBJ2-7): SQTIHQWPATLVQPVGSPLSLECTVEGTSNPNLYWYRQAAGRGLQLLFYSVGIGQISSEVPQNLSASRPQDRQFILSSKKLLLSDSGFYLCAWSVSFYEQYFGPGTRLTVT.

The chain is built from TRBV29-1 and TRBJ2-1; 8 positions match TRBD2. With 7 bases clipped from V and 10 bases from J, the junction kept 3 bases outside the gene matches. This CDR3 spans 10 amino acids. Germline values: CDR1 SQVTM, CDR2 ANQGSEA. This chain's CDR3 is CSGLASEQFF. CDR3 nucleotides: TGCAGCGGACTAGCGAGCGAGCAGTTCTTC.

This clone was seen only a few times. The CDR3 sequence is CASTLSGGTNEKLFF. DNA for the CDR3: TGTGCCAGCACCTTGAGTGGGGGCACTAATGAAAAACTGTTTTTT. The chain joins TRBV7-9 to TRBJ1-4, with D possibly being TRBD1 (6 bases). Trimming shortened V by 7 bases and J by 2 bases, and 14 bases separated the two germline ends. The CDR3 consists of 15 residues. Per the germline V gene, CDR1 is SEHNR and CDR2 is FQNEAQ (reference sequence).

The genes are TRBV11-2 and TRBJ2-7; TRBD2 aligns across 10 bases. J lost 3 bases, V lost 1 base, and 0 bases had no gene match. CDR3 length: 14 residues. The germline gives CDR1 SGHAT, CDR2 FQNNGV. In nucleotides, the CDR3 is TGTGCCAGCAGCTTAGCTAGCGGGAGCTACGAGCAGTACTTC. Its protein product is CASSLASGSYEQYF.

The rearrangement joins TRBV9 to TRBJ1-1, with D unclear. The CDR3 totals 12 residues. Trimming took off 4 bases at V and 6 bases at J, with 10 bases between the two ends. Germline V gene sequence: CDR1 SGDLS, CDR2 YYNGEE. CDR3 sequence: CASSNNSAEAFF. The CDR3 region has the DNA TGTGCCAGCAGCAACAACTCGGCTGAAGCTTTCTTT.

The chain has TRBV30 and TRBJ1-1; D not certain. V was shortened by 5 bases and J by 6 bases, with 16 bases between the two germline ends. The CDR3 has 13 residues. Germline values: CDR1 GTSNPN, CDR2 SVGIG (reference sequence). The DNA of the CDR3 is TGTGCCTGGGGGTTTAGAGGTGGGGCTGAAGCTTTCTTT. As protein: CAWGFRGGAEAFF.

The chain recombines TRBV10-3 with TRBJ1-1; no reliable D call. Looked up from germline, CDR1 is ENHRY and CDR2 is SYGVKD. The CDR3 loop spans 17 amino acids. The V and J ends lost 2 bases and 0 bases respectively, with 16 bases between them. The DNA for the CDR3 is TGTGCCATCAGTGAGGTGTTTGGAGGGATCATGAACACTGAAGCTTTCTTT. It translates to CAISEVFGGIMNTEAFF.

The chain couples TRBV10-3 to TRBJ2-1; TRBD2 might be the D (5 bases). V dropped 0 bases and J dropped 0 bases, with 9 bases sitting between them. The germline V gene encodes CDR1 ENHRY and CDR2 SYGVKD. CDR3 length: 16 residues. This chain's CDR3 is CAISESRVSSYNEQFF. CDR3 nucleotides: TGTGCCATCAGTGAGTCGCGGGTGAGCTCCTACAATGAGCAGTTCTTC.

The V call is TRBV10-2, the J call TRBJ1-5, with TRBD1 as a possible D gene (6 bases). Germline V gene lookup returns CDR1 WSHSY and CDR2 SAAADI. Trimming removed 8 bases at V and 2 bases at J, with 19 bases between. CDR3 length equals 16 residues. The CDR3 loop is CASQSPGEIGNQPQHF. DNA for the CDR3: TGCGCCAGCCAAAGCCCAGGGGAGATAGGCAATCAGCCCCAGCATTTT.

V usage is TRBV19 and J usage is TRBJ1-5; 8 positions agree with TRBD1. Germline V gene data show CDR1 as LNHDA and CDR2 as SQIVND (reference sequence). The V and J ends lost 7 bases and 6 bases, in that order; junction bases with no gene match: 8. This CDR3 contains 14 residues. The CDR3 nucleotides are TGTGCCAGTACCCTGACAGGGGTCGGTCAGCCCCAGCATTTT. This gives the protein CASTLTGVGQPQHF.

The rearrangement uses TRBV7-9 and TRBJ1-2; D unclear. The germline CDR1 and CDR2 sequences are SEHNR and FQNEAQ (reference sequence). The CDR3 has 14 amino acids. Trimming took 4 bases from V and 6 from J, leaving 15 bases between them. CDR3 bases: TGTGCCAGCAGCTCCTCCCGAGAGTTGGATGGCTACACCTTC. It is translated as CASSSSRELDGYTF.

V is TRBV15 and J is TRBJ1-5; D gene uncertain. The length of the CDR3 is 15 residues. Germline V CDR1 and CDR2: LNHNV, YYDKDF (reference sequence). V shed 5 bases and J shed 6 bases, with 17 bases lying between them. This CDR3 is CATSDLAIPSQPQHF. The CDR3 bases are TGTGCCACCAGCGATTTGGCGATCCCCAGTCAGCCCCAGCATTTT.

V gene TRBV29-1 combines with J gene TRBJ2-7, with 8 nucleotides matching TRBD2. Germline V CDR1 and CDR2: SQVTM, ANQGSEA. The CDR3 has 13 amino acids. V shed 6 bases and J 2 bases; nucleotides not matched to a gene: 6. CDR3 region: CSVLTSVTYEQYF. The CDR3 DNA follows: TGCAGCGTCCTGACTAGCGTAACCTACGAGCAGTACTTC.

This clone is medium-sized within its sample. The rearrangement links TRBV5-5 to TRBJ2-7; 9 nucleotides align to TRBD1. The germline gives CDR1 SGHKS, CDR2 YYEKEE (reference sequence). The CDR3 is 14 amino acids. J lost 2 bases, V lost 2 bases, and 2 bases had no gene match. The CDR3 reads CASSFGTGTYEQYF. The CDR3 DNA follows: TGTGCCAGCAGCTTCGGGACAGGGACCTACGAGCAGTACTTC.

The chain is built from TRBV28 and TRBJ2-4, with D possibly TRBD1 on 5 matching bases. The CDR3 covers 13 residues. Germline V gives CDR1 MDHEN, CDR2 SYDVKM. The V end lost 7 bases, the J end lost 8 bases, and 15 bases lay between the germline ends. CDR3 bases: TGTGCCAGCACGTTCCAGGGTAAGGACATTCAGTACTTC. Protein sequence: CASTFQGKDIQYF.

The chain combines TRBV18 with TRBJ2-7; D uncertain. This CDR3 is built from 13 residues. The V gene lost 3 bases and the J gene lost 4 bases, with 10 bases spanning the gap. Per germline, CDR1 KGHSH and CDR2 LQKENI. Written as DNA, the CDR3 is TGTGCCAGCTCACCCGGGTGGGAATACGAGCAGTACTTC. It codes for CASSPGWEYEQYF.

This rearrangement joins TRBV28 to TRBJ1-1; unclear D gene. The germline V gene encodes CDR1 MDHEN and CDR2 SYDVKM. The V gene lost 2 bases and the J gene lost 0 bases, with 10 bases spanning the gap. The CDR3 is 15 residues long. Here the CDR3 DNA reads TGTGCCAGCAGTTTAGAGGGCGCGATGAACACTGAAGCTTTCTTT. Protein: CASSLEGAMNTEAFF.

The chain is built from TRBV7-8 and TRBJ2-1; D is uncertain. CDR3 length: 15 amino acids. With 0 bases removed from V and 4 bases from J, the gap between germline ends came to 10 bases. The germline gives CDR1 SGHVS, CDR2 FQNEAQ. The CDR3 is CASSLALRDYNEQFF. CDR3 bases: TGTGCCAGCAGCTTAGCGCTAAGGGATTACAATGAGCAGTTCTTC. The full variable domain, completed using reference TRBV7-8 and TRBJ2-1, is GAGVSQSPRYKVAKRGQDVALRCDPISGHVSLFWYQQALGQGPEFLTYFQNEAQLDKSGLPSDRFFAERPEGSVSTLKIQRTQQEDSAVYLCASSLALRDYNEQFFGPGTRLTVL.

The J gene is TRBJ2-3, the V gene TRBV4-3; the D is unclear. Germline-derived CDR1 and CDR2 are LGHNA and YSLEER. V shed 0 bases and J shed 4 bases, with 11 bases lying between them. This CDR3 is 15 amino acids long. CDR3 in amino acids: CASSQDRASPDTQYF. The CDR3 bases are TGCGCCAGCAGCCAAGATAGGGCGAGCCCAGATACGCAGTATTTT.